What follows is one TCR beta chain and its context. Trimming at V came to 4 bases and at J to 11 bases, leaving 10 bases not matched to a gene. The CDR3 runs to 13 residues. The germline V gene encodes CDR1 ENHRY and CDR2 SYGVKD. The data are from a study of blood T cell repertoires in COVID-19. About the research overall: Material from acute and convalescent COVID-19 was sourced from the United States, Italy and Spain. Nucleic acid was either cDNA or gDNA, and it came from T cells, B-cell-depleted T cells, or PBMCs.

Methods used by the authors: Nucleated cell counts were estimated from reference gene primer amplification. This table comes from immunoSEQ multiplex PCR, and its TCRdb copy is limited to in-frame clones, with some not included. D and trimming come from the DNA, and the V and J calls and clone size come from that table. The top ten clones hold 4% to 5.5% of a sample with 95,000 to 150,000 clones, approximately 80% of them seen once. Sequences were obtained from peripheral blood. This clonotype was obtained from a woman in her sixties or seventies with acute or convalescent COVID-19. V and J are TRBV10-3 and TRBJ1-2; TRBD1 matches 7 bases. The DNA for the CDR3 is TGTGCCATCAGTGCCATTGGGACAGCTCGATACACCTTC. This translates into CAISAIGTARYTF.